Shown below are 22 T cell receptor beta chains from a single sample sequenced in a study of T cells in Graves' hyperthyroidism and ophthalmopathy. Amplification of TCR beta CDR3 regions was performed using RNA transcripts as template. HTBI primers were employed in a first-round RT-PCR of the TCR CDR3. TCRdb fed the multiplex PCR reads into MiXCR, producing one record per CDR3 protein. The data hold 370,000 or so distinct CDR3 sequences, with 20% to 25% observed a single time. What was sequenced was blood. The receptors derive from a man between 50 and 59 years old with Graves' hyperthyroidism.

This rearrangement joins TRBV6-1 to TRBJ2-3; D might be TRBD2 (5 bases). V was clipped by 5 bases and J by 7 bases, with 19 bases between them. CDR1 MNHNS and CDR2 SASEGT come from the germline V gene. The CDR3 has 15 residues. Here the CDR3 reads CASSYDTNTGNTQYF. In nucleotides, the CDR3 is TGTGCCAGCAGTTATGATACCAACACGGGAAATACGCAGTATTTT.

This clonotype was seen only a few times. The V gene is TRBV18, the J gene TRBJ1-4; D not certain. V lost 3 bases, J lost 5 bases, and 4 bases lay in between. This CDR3 has 12 amino acids. CDR1 is KGHSH, CDR2 LQKENI, per germline. DNA of the CDR3: TGTGCCAGCTCACCCGGGAATGAAAAACTGTTTTTT. It is translated as CASSPGNEKLFF.

In this sample, this clonotype turned up a few times. The V gene is TRBV7-9, the J gene TRBJ2-3; D is perhaps TRBD1 (6 bases). V was clipped by 7 bases and J by 6 bases, with 20 bases between them. The CDR3 sequence is 15 residues long. Germline V gene sequence: CDR1 SEHNR, CDR2 FQNEAQ (reference sequence). The CDR3, as DNA: TGTGCCAGCAACGAGGTGGGGGCTAGCCCGGATACGCAGTATTTT. Translated: CASNEVGASPDTQYF. Filled out from reference TRBV7-9 and TRBJ2-3, the complete variable domain reads DTGVSQNPRHKITKRGQNVTFRCDPISEHNRLYWYRQTLGQGPEFLTYFQNEAQLEKSRLLSDRFSAERPKGSFSTLEIQRTEQGDSAMYLCASNEVGASPDTQYFGPGTRLTVL.

The chain links TRBV2 to TRBJ2-1; 9 nucleotides agree with TRBD2. The CDR3 is made up of 14 amino acids. Looked up from germline, CDR1 is SNHLY and CDR2 is FYNNEI. Trimming took 6 bases from V and 7 from J; bases not matched to a gene: 7. DNA for the CDR3: TGTGCCAGCAGGGTTAGCGGGAGTGCAAATGAGCAGTTCTTC. As protein: CASRVSGSANEQFF.

This clonotype was detected a few times. The rearrangement links TRBV6-1 to TRBJ2-7; TRBD1 is a possible D gene (7 bases). This CDR3 has 15 residues. The germline V and J ends were trimmed by 3 bases and 2 bases, with 14 bases remaining between them. CDR1 is MNHNS, CDR2 SASEGT, per germline. The CDR3 region is CASSDLPGGTYEQYF. The CDR3, as DNA: TGTGCCAGCAGTGATCTCCCAGGGGGGACCTACGAGCAGTACTTC.

This clonotype was picked up many times. This chain joins TRBV10-3 and TRBJ1-1; TRBD1 is a possible D gene (6 bases). The V end was cut by 10 bases, the J end by 3 bases, with 21 bases between. There are 15 residues in the CDR3. Looked up from germline, CDR1 is ENHRY and CDR2 is SYGVKD. The CDR3 sequence: CATAVGGRVDTEAFF. The CDR3 DNA is TGTGCCACCGCCGTGGGGGGCAGAGTAGACACTGAAGCTTTCTTT.

V and J are TRBV6-6 and TRBJ2-3, with 8 bases aligning to TRBD2. The germline CDR1 and CDR2 sequences are MNHNY and SVGAGI (reference sequence). Losses at the gene ends were 0 bases for V and 4 bases for J; bases not matched to a gene: 12. The CDR3 sequence is 18 residues long. CDR3 DNA: TGTGCCAGCAGTTACTCGATCCCGAGCGGGAGTTTTTCAGATACGCAGTATTTT. Translating it yields CASSYSIPSGSFSDTQYF.

V gene TRBV27 combines with J gene TRBJ1-4, with no clear D. Per the germline V gene, CDR1 is MNHEY and CDR2 is SMNVEV (reference sequence). CDR3 size: 11 residues. Deletions cut 8 bases from V and 4 bases from J, with 5 bases between. CDR3 sequence (DNA): TGTGCCAGCGCATATAATGAAAAACTGTTTTTT. Its protein is CASAYNEKLFF.

The chain uses TRBV7-7 and TRBJ2-3; 9 bases match TRBD2. CDR3 size: 15 residues. Germline trimming cut 5 bases from V and 2 bases from J; bases unmatched to any gene: 5. Germline V gives CDR1 SSHAT, CDR2 FNYEAQ (reference sequence). This CDR3 reads CASSLSGGDTDTQYF. The CDR3 nucleotides are TGTGCCAGCAGCCTTAGCGGGGGAGACACAGATACGCAGTATTTT.

V is TRBV27 and J is TRBJ2-3, with 8 nucleotides matching TRBD2. CDR1 MNHEY and CDR2 SMNVEV come from the germline V gene (reference sequence). With V trimmed by 7 bases and J by 7 bases, 7 bases remained unmatched. CDR3 size: 13 residues. CDR3: CASKIAGINTQYF. The CDR3 DNA is TGTGCCAGCAAGATAGCGGGAATAAATACGCAGTATTTT.

This clonotype came up a few times. CDR3 amino acids: CASSQMADTEAFF. The CDR3 coding sequence is TGTGCCAGCAGCCAAATGGCAGACACTGAAGCTTTCTTT. This chain joins TRBV3-1 and TRBJ1-1; D remains unclear. V lost 2 bases to trimming and J lost 3 bases, with 7 bases between them. Germline V gene lookup returns CDR1 LGHDT and CDR2 YNNKEL (reference sequence). The CDR3 has 13 residues.

This clonotype was seen repeatedly, ten times or more. The rearrangement links TRBV7-9 to TRBJ2-7; a possible D gene is TRBD2 (6 bases). This CDR3 comprises 15 residues. CDR1 SEHNR and CDR2 FQNEAQ come from the germline V gene (reference sequence). Trimming cost V 1 base and J 4 bases, with 14 bases left between them. DNA for the CDR3: TGTGCCAGCAGCTTAGGTACGGGAGTTGGTTACGAGCAGTACTTC. It is translated as CASSLGTGVGYEQYF.

This clonotype has ten or more counts. The V and J genes are TRBV3-1 and TRBJ2-2, with 8 bases aligning to TRBD2. CDR1 LGHDT and CDR2 YNNKEL come from the germline V gene (reference sequence). The CDR3 sequence is 16 residues long. The J segment lost 0 bases and the V segment lost 4 bases, leaving 4 bases of the junction unmatched. The CDR3: CASSLRGGPNTGELFF. The CDR3 region has the DNA TGTGCCAGCAGCCTCCGGGGGGGTCCGAACACCGGGGAGCTGTTTTTT.

The chain has TRBV7-9 and TRBJ2-7, with D tentatively TRBD1 (5 bases). This CDR3 contains 14 residues. Per germline, CDR1 SEHNR and CDR2 FQNEAQ (reference sequence). Deletions cut 5 bases from V and 6 bases from J, with 17 bases between. CDR3 protein: CASSVPGMGPEQYF. CDR3 sequence (DNA): TGTGCCAGCAGCGTGCCAGGGATGGGTCCCGAGCAGTACTTC.

J is TRBJ2-7 and V is TRBV10-3, with 8 bases lining up with TRBD1. The CDR3 contains 14 residues. J lost 3 bases, V lost 6 bases, and 7 bases had no gene match. Germline V gene data show CDR1 as ENHRY and CDR2 as SYGVKD. The CDR3 sequence: CAISPGGRGYEQYF. The CDR3 region has the DNA TGTGCCATCAGCCCAGGGGGCAGGGGCTACGAGCAGTACTTC.

This sequence joins TRBV20-1 and TRBJ2-7; D perhaps matches TRBD2 (6 bases). The CDR3 is 11 amino acids. CDR1 and CDR2 from the germline V gene are DFQATT and SNEGSKA (reference sequence). V lost 6 bases to trimming and J lost 9 bases, with 15 bases between them. CDR3 amino acids: CSAKAGSAQYF. CDR3 sequence (DNA): TGCAGTGCCAAGGCGGGGTCCGCGCAGTACTTC.

This clonotype has at least ten counts. The V and J genes are TRBV11-2 and TRBJ2-7; no clear D gene. Trimming removed 1 base from V and 7 bases from J, with 14 bases in between. The germline V gene encodes CDR1 SGHAT and CDR2 FQNNGV. The CDR3 runs 14 residues. This CDR3 reads CASSLVVRMAEQYF. CDR3 in DNA: TGTGCCAGCAGCTTAGTCGTCAGGATGGCGGAGCAGTACTTC.

V gene TRBV6-2 or TRBV6-3 combines with J gene TRBJ2-5; TRBD2 aligns across 7 bases. V was pared by 4 bases and J by 4 bases, with 9 bases of the junction left unmatched. This CDR3 spans 15 amino acids. The germline V gene encodes CDR1 MNHEY and CDR2 SVGEGT. This CDR3 reads CASSSLGGSRETQYF. The DNA of the CDR3 is TGTGCCAGCAGTTCGCTGGGCGGGAGCCGAGAGACCCAGTACTTC.

In this sample, this clonotype turned up many times. The rearrangement uses TRBV6-1 and TRBJ2-1; 8 positions agree with TRBD2. Germline trimming cut 5 bases from V and 12 bases from J; bases unmatched to any gene: 12. CDR3 size: 14 residues. The germline V gene encodes CDR1 MNHNS and CDR2 SASEGT. This CDR3 is CASSSTAGAIGQFF. CDR3 DNA sequence: TGTGCCAGCAGTTCGACAGCGGGAGCGATTGGGCAGTTCTTC.

The chain combines TRBV3-1 with TRBJ1-3; D not certain. CDR1 and CDR2 (germline): LGHDT, YNNKEL (reference sequence). The CDR3 length is 15 residues. V lost 5 bases and J lost 0, with 11 bases in between. The CDR3 sequence: CASSTRTASGNTIYF. DNA of the CDR3: TGTGCCAGCAGCACCCGGACGGCCTCTGGAAACACCATATATTTT.

This clonotype was found a few times. The chain uses TRBV14 and TRBJ2-1, with a weak D call TRBD1 (5 bases). CDR1 SGHDN and CDR2 FVKESK come from the germline V gene. There are 16 residues in the CDR3. The V and J ends lost 2 bases and 9 bases respectively, with 20 bases between them. The CDR3 here is CASSQSTEETLGEQFF. The CDR3 region has the DNA TGTGCCAGCAGCCAATCGACAGAGGAAACTTTGGGTGAGCAGTTCTTC.

The chain carries TRBV6-1 and TRBJ1-2, with D maybe TRBD1 (5 bases). Trimming shortened V by 7 bases and J by 13 bases, and 25 bases separated the two germline ends. The length of the CDR3 is 14 residues. The germline V gene has CDR1 MNHNS and CDR2 SASEGT. The CDR3 sequence: CASNPRGRAGGFTF. The CDR3 DNA reads TGTGCCAGCAACCCTCGTGGAAGGGCCGGGGGTTTCACCTTC.